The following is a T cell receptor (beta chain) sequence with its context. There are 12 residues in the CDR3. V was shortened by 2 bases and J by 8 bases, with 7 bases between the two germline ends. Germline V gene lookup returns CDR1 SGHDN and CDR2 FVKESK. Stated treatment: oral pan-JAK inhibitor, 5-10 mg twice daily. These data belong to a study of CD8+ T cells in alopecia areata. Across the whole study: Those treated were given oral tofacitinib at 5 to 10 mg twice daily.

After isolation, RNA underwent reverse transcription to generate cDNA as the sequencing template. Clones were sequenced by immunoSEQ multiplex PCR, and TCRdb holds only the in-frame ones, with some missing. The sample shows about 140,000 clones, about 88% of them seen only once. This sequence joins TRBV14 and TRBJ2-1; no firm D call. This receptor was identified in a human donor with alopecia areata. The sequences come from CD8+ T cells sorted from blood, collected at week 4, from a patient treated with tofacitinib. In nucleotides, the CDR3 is TGTGCCAGCAGCCAATCGGGTTATGAGCAGTTCTTC. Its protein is CASSQSGYEQFF.